The clone carrying this T cell receptor (beta chain) was seen a single time. Its matching antigen is unknown. Trimming pared 0 bases from V and 7 bases from J, leaving 11 bases between. The CDR3 covers 14 residues. Germline V CDR1 and CDR2: SGHRS, YFSETQ. The data derive from a study of cytomegalovirus exposure and HLA in healthy donors. Study as a whole: The 90 to 150 validation repertoires used the same platform as the roughly 670 first-cohort repertoires, a later analysis reported.

Study-level results: The study put roughly 160 TCR beta chains on its list as cytomegalovirus-associated. Most TCR sequences showed up rarely, but some public TCRs showed up in many donors. Under in vitro conditions, three CMV-associated chains were confirmed as specific for CMV antigens.

Using immunoSEQ multiplex PCR, the repertoire was profiled, and TCRdb retains in-frame clones only, with some absent. This table holds 150,000 to 200,000 clones, roughly four fifths found once. What was sequenced was PBMCs. The sequence was collected from a woman aged 18-29 years in good health and CMV-seropositive. This sequence joins TRBV5-1 and TRBJ2-1; no reliable D call. CDR3 in amino acids: CASSLDGQRNEQFF. The CDR3 bases are TGCGCCAGCAGCTTGGACGGCCAGAGGAATGAGCAGTTCTTC.